Shown below are 21 T cell receptor beta chains from a single sample sequenced in a study of blood T cell repertoires in COVID-19. Repertoires were generated with immunoSEQ multiplex PCR, while TCRdb's copy carries only in-frame clones and drops some. The profile shows approximately 110,000 clones, around 86% of them singletons. Sequences were obtained from peripheral blood. Receptors were obtained from a middle-aged man with acute or convalescent COVID-19.

The V gene is TRBV27, the J gene TRBJ2-6, with 12 positions matching TRBD1. The CDR3 is 17 residues long. With 5 bases clipped from V and 4 bases from J, the junction kept 6 bases outside the gene matches. Germline V gene sequence: CDR1 MNHEY, CDR2 SMNVEV (reference sequence). The CDR3 region is CASSPGQGAYGANVLTF. CDR3 nucleotide sequence: TGTGCCAGCAGTCCGGGACAGGGGGCGTACGGGGCCAACGTCCTGACTTTC.

This clone was detected once. The chain combines TRBV27 with TRBJ2-1; 7 bases agree with TRBD1. The CDR3 loop spans 16 amino acids. With 3 bases clipped from V and 2 bases from J, the junction kept 7 bases outside the gene matches. In germline, CDR1 is MNHEY, CDR2 SMNVEV (reference sequence). CDR3 in DNA: TGTGCCAGCAGTTTTTCCGGGACAGCGACCTACAATGAGCAGTTCTTC. This encodes CASSFSGTATYNEQFF.

The chain has TRBV4-2 and TRBJ2-7; TRBD1 aligns across 8 bases. Per the germline V gene, CDR1 is LGHNA and CDR2 is YNFKEQ. With 0 bases clipped from V and 2 bases from J, the junction kept 12 bases outside the gene matches. This CDR3 has 18 amino acids. In DNA form, the CDR3 reads TGTGCCAGCAGCCAAGAACACTCAGGGGGCCTACGACCCTACGAGCAGTACTTC. Its protein product is CASSQEHSGGLRPYEQYF.

This chain links TRBV5-1 with TRBJ2-1; the match to TRBD2 covers 9 bases. The J segment lost 10 bases and the V segment lost 4 bases, leaving 6 bases of the junction unmatched. This CDR3 has 13 amino acids. CDR1 is SGHRS and CDR2 is YFSETQ in the germline V gene. CDR3 region: CASSLLAGIEQFF. The CDR3 DNA reads TGCGCCAGCAGCCTCCTAGCGGGAATAGAGCAGTTCTTC.

This chain links TRBV6-5 with TRBJ2-2; 8 positions match TRBD1. Germline V lookup: CDR1 MNHEY, CDR2 SVGAGI. The CDR3 contains 16 residues. V gave up 0 bases and J gave up 6 bases; unmatched junction bases: 6. DNA of the CDR3: TGTGCCAGCAGTTACTCGACAGGGGTAGGGGCCGGGGAGCTGTTTTTT. Translating gives CASSYSTGVGAGELFF.

V usage is TRBV6-5 and J usage is TRBJ2-7; TRBD1 is a possible D gene (5 bases). CDR3 length: 14 residues. V was cut by 2 bases and J by 6 bases, with 14 bases left in between. Germline CDR1 MNHEY, CDR2 SVGAGI. CDR3 nucleotides: TGTGCCAGCAGTTACAGGGGAATAGTGGTCGAGCAGTACTTC. It translates to CASSYRGIVVEQYF.

The rearrangement joins TRBV5-4 to TRBJ1-2, with TRBD1 identical over 7 bases. The CDR3 length is 13 residues. CDR1 is SGHNT and CDR2 is YYREEE in the germline V gene (reference sequence). Unmatched junction bases numbered 6, after V lost 3 bases and J lost 7 bases. CDR3 sequence: CASSSQGVGGYTF. DNA for the CDR3: TGTGCCAGCAGCTCTCAGGGGGTGGGTGGCTACACCTTC.

This clone was counted a single time. The rearrangement joins TRBV7-6 to TRBJ2-1; no firm D call. The CDR3 contains 15 residues. Per the germline V gene, CDR1 is SGHVS and CDR2 is FNYEAQ. Trimming left V 1 base short and J 0 bases short, with 7 bases between. CDR3 region: CASSLDRASYNEQFF. The CDR3, as DNA: TGTGCCAGCAGCTTAGATCGAGCCTCCTACAATGAGCAGTTCTTC.

The table lists this clone with a count of one. This chain links TRBV7-2 with TRBJ1-1, with TRBD1 matching 7 bases. Unmatched junction bases numbered 2, after V lost 6 bases and J lost 4 bases. This CDR3 is built from 12 residues. Germline assignment: CDR1 SGHTA and CDR2 FQGNSA. The CDR3 DNA reads TGTGCCAGCAGTTACAGGGGCACTGAAGCTTTCTTT. Its protein product is CASSYRGTEAFF.

The chain uses TRBV6-1 and TRBJ1-2, with D possibly being TRBD1 (6 bases). With 3 bases removed from V and 1 base from J, the gap between germline ends came to 15 bases. This CDR3 contains 16 residues. Germline V gene data show CDR1 as MNHNS and CDR2 as SASEGT. DNA for the CDR3: TGTGCCAGCAGTGAGAGGTCCAGGGGTCGTAACTATGGCTACACCTTC. As protein: CASSERSRGRNYGYTF.

The V gene is TRBV5-4, the J gene TRBJ1-6; TRBD1 matches 7 bases. The germline CDR1 and CDR2 sequences are SGHNT and YYREEE (reference sequence). CDR3 length: 14 amino acids. V lost 2 bases to trimming and J lost 8 bases; unmatched junction nucleotides: 4. Here the CDR3 reads CASSLGTDDSPLHF. CDR3 in DNA: TGTGCCAGCAGCTTAGGGACAGATGATTCACCCCTCCACTTT.

The gene calls are TRBV19 and TRBJ1-5; D not certain. Germline CDR1 reads LNHDA; CDR2 reads SQIVND (reference sequence). V lost 2 bases to trimming and J lost 5 bases, with 13 bases between them. CDR3 length equals 15 residues. CDR3 nucleotide sequence: TGTGCCAGTAGTATAAGACCGGGGAGGGATCAGCCCCAGCATTTT. Its protein is CASSIRPGRDQPQHF.

The chain recombines TRBV29-1 with TRBJ1-6; D might be TRBD1 (5 bases). The V gene's germline CDR1 is SQVTM and CDR2 ANQGSEA. CDR3 length: 14 amino acids. Trimming took 4 bases from V and 5 from J, leaving 12 bases between them. In DNA form, the CDR3 reads TGCAGCGTTGTAGAGGGGCACGATAATTCACCCCTCCACTTT. This translates into CSVVEGHDNSPLHF.

The CDR3, as DNA: TGTGCCAGCAGCGTTTCAGGGGCGTCTGGAGAAAAACTGTTTTTT. It is translated as CASSVSGASGEKLFF. The chain employs TRBV9 and TRBJ1-4, with a weak D call TRBD1 (6 bases). The CDR3 spans 15 residues. The germline CDR1 and CDR2 sequences are SGDLS and YYNGEE. V was pared by 2 bases and J by 8 bases, with 16 bases between.

The gene calls are TRBV18 and TRBJ2-5, with 8 bases identical to TRBD1. After removal of 2 bases from V and 4 bases from J, the junction contained 9 bases not matched to a gene. This CDR3 region has 16 residues. Germline V CDR1 and CDR2: KGHSH, LQKENI. CDR3 in DNA: TGTGCCAGCTCACCAAGGCCGCCAGGGGGCTCAGAGACCCAGTACTTC. Its protein product is CASSPRPPGGSETQYF.

J is TRBJ2-2 and V is TRBV6-1, with a weak D call TRBD1 (6 bases). The CDR3 totals 16 residues. The V gene lost 2 bases and the J gene lost 2 bases, with 12 bases spanning the gap. CDR1 is MNHNS and CDR2 is SASEGT in the germline V gene. CDR3 residues: CASSEKWGPNTGELFF. The CDR3 DNA sequence: TGTGCCAGCAGTGAAAAGTGGGGGCCCAACACCGGGGAGCTGTTTTTT.

This clone was counted a few times. The chain is built from TRBV4-1 and TRBJ2-1; 10 bases agree with TRBD2. The CDR3 contains 19 residues. CDR1 MGHRA and CDR2 YSYEKL come from the germline V gene. With V trimmed by 0 bases and J by 8 bases, 16 bases remained unmatched. CDR3 sequence: CASSQDGVVGSGGLDEQFF. CDR3 nucleotide sequence: TGCGCCAGCAGCCAAGATGGGGTAGTCGGTAGCGGGGGGTTGGATGAGCAGTTCTTC.

This clone was seen once. The chain joins TRBV28 to TRBJ2-5; 12 nucleotides align to TRBD1. With 4 bases clipped from V and 4 bases from J, the junction kept 7 bases outside the gene matches. The CDR3 contains 16 residues. Germline V gene data show CDR1 as MDHEN and CDR2 as SYDVKM. CDR3 region: CASSSSGTGGGETQYF. The CDR3 DNA sequence: TGTGCCAGCAGTTCCTCCGGGACAGGGGGCGGAGAGACCCAGTACTTC.

This sequence joins TRBV19 and TRBJ1-6; D is ambiguous. This CDR3 region has 13 residues. Germline CDR1 reads LNHDA; CDR2 reads SQIVND (reference sequence). Trimming left V 1 base short and J 9 bases short, with 7 bases between. CDR3 amino acids: CASSIVNGSPLHF. CDR3 coding DNA: TGTGCCAGTAGTATAGTTAACGGTTCACCCCTCCACTTT.

The chain employs TRBV11-2 and TRBJ2-5; D is possibly TRBD2 (5 bases). The CDR3 has 16 residues. Looked up from germline, CDR1 is SGHAT and CDR2 is FQNNGV. Trimming removed 5 bases from V and 2 bases from J, with 18 bases in between. CDR3 sequence: CASSDTQRVGQETQYF. CDR3 in DNA: TGTGCCAGCAGCGACACCCAGAGGGTTGGGCAAGAGACCCAGTACTTC. The variable domain in full, completed from reference TRBV11-2 and TRBJ2-5, reads EAGVAQSPRYKIIEKRQSVAFWCNPISGHATLYWYQQILGQGPKLLIQFQNNGVVDDSQLPKDRFSAERLKGVDSTLKIQPAKLEDSAVYLCASSDTQRVGQETQYFGPGTRLLVL.

V is TRBV27 and J is TRBJ2-2, with D perhaps TRBD1 (5 bases). V was clipped by 5 bases and J by 3 bases, with 13 bases between them. CDR1 and CDR2 (germline): MNHEY, SMNVEV (reference sequence). The CDR3 has 15 residues. CDR3 in amino acids: CASSHPQGDTGELFF. CDR3 DNA: TGTGCCAGCAGTCACCCCCAGGGCGACACCGGGGAGCTGTTTTTT.